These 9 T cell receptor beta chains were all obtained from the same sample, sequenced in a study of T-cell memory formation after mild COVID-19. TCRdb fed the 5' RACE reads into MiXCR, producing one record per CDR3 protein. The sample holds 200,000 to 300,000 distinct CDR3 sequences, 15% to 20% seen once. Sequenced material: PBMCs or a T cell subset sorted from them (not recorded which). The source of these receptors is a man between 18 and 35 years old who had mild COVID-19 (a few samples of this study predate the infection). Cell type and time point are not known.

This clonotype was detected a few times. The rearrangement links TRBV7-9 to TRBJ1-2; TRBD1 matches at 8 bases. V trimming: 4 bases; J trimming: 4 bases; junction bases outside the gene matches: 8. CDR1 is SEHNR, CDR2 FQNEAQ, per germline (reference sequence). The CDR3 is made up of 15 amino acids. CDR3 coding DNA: TGTGCCAGCAGCTCAAGGCCCGACAGGGGCTATGGCTACACCTTC. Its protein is CASSSRPDRGYGYTF.

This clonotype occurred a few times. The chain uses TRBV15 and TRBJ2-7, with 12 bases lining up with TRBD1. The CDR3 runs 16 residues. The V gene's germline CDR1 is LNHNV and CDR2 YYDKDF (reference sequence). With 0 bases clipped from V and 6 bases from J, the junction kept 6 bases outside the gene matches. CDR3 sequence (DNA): TGTGCCACCAGCAGAGATGAGGGGACAGGGGGCAGCGAGCAGTACTTC. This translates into CATSRDEGTGGSEQYF.

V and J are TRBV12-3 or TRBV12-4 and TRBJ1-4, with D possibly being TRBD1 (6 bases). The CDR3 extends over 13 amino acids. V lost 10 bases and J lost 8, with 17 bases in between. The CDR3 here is CATGQWSFEKLFF. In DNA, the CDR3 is TGTGCCACCGGACAGTGGTCCTTCGAAAAACTGTTTTTT.

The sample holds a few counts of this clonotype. The CDR3 loop reads CASSSTGWFDEQFF. CDR3 DNA: TGTGCCAGCAGCTCCACGGGGTGGTTTGATGAGCAGTTCTTC. The chain uses TRBV9 and TRBJ2-1; a weak D match, TRBD2 (5 bases). CDR1 and CDR2 (germline): SGDLS, YYNGEE. The germline V and J ends were trimmed by 4 bases and 8 bases, with 16 bases remaining between them. This CDR3 has 14 residues.

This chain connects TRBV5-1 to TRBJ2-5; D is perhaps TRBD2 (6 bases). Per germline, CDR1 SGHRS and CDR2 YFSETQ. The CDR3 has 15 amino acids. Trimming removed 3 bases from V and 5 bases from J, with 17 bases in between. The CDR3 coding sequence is TGCGCCAGCAGCTCGGGGACTTCGGGCTGGGAGACCCAGTACTTC. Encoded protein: CASSSGTSGWETQYF.

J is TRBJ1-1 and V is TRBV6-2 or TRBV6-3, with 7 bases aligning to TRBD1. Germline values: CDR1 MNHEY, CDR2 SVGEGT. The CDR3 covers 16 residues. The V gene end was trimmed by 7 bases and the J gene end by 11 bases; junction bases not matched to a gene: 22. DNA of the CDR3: TGTGCCAGCACTCGGGGAGTGAACAGGGGCCGCGAGGTTGCTTTCTTT. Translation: CASTRGVNRGREVAFF.

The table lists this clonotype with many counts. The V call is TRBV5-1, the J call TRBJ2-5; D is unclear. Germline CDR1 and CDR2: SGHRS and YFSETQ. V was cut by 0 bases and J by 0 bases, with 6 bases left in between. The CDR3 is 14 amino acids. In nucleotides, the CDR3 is TGCGCCAGCAGCTTGGCCCCCAACCAAGAGACCCAGTACTTC. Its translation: CASSLAPNQETQYF.

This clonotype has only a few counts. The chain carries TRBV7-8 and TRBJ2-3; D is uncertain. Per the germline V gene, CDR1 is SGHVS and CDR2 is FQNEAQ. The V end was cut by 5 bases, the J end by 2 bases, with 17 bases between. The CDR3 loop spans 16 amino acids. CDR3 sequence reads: CASSLRWGSNTDTQYF. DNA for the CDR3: TGTGCCAGCAGCCTCCGGTGGGGTTCCAACACAGATACGCAGTATTTT.

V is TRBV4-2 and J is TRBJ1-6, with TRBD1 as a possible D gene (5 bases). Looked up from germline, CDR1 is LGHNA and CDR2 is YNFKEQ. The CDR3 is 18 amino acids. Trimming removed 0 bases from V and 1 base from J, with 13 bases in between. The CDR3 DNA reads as TGTGCCAGCAGCCAAGATCGGGGCAGTGGGTCCTATAATTCACCCCTCCACTTT. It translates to CASSQDRGSGSYNSPLHF.